Sequencing of this T cell receptor beta chain was carried out in a study of blood T cell repertoires in COVID-19. Study background: Spain, Italy and the United States supplied samples that represented acute and convalescent COVID-19. PBMCs, B-cell-depleted T cells, or T cells were the source of the cDNA or gDNA that made up the material.

The sample holds one count of this clone. In the authors' methods: Cell counts per sample came from amplifying reference gene primers. Generated by immunoSEQ multiplex PCR, the TCRdb table keeps only in-frame clones and is missing some. Clone size and V and J calls were adopted from that table, with D and trimming inferred from the DNA. The sample yields hundreds of thousands of clones, around four fifths seen once. Germline V gene lookup returns CDR1 LNHDA and CDR2 SQIVND (reference sequence). CDR3 length equals 14 residues. The V gene end was trimmed by 6 bases and the J gene end by 1 base; junction bases not matched to a gene: 5.

The sequencing sample was made of peripheral blood. The receptor was derived from a woman in her sixties or seventies with active or convalescent COVID-19. The gene calls are TRBV19 and TRBJ2-7, with TRBD1 identical over 8 bases. Written as DNA, the CDR3 is TGTGCCAGTAGCCGGGACAGGCAATCCTACGAGCAGTACTTC. Translating it yields CASSRDRQSYEQYF.